The 5 T cell receptor beta chains below come from one sample, sequenced in a study of tumor-infiltrating lymphocytes in primary liver carcinoma. It was unsorted whole blood that yielded blood RNA, and germline DNA was also extracted. Making TCR beta cDNA involved approximately 480 ng total RNA and a constant-region primer. Libraries covering TCR beta were generated through three nested multiplex PCR rounds (using a slightly modified ARM-PCR). TRBV1-TRBV30 forward primers paired with a C-beta reverse primer drove the first two PCR rounds, roughly 10 cycles each. TCRdb recomputed calls from the multiplex PCR reads with MiXCR, one row per CDR3 protein. Counted here are a few hundred thousand distinct CDR3 sequences, 45% to 70% occurring once; the ten biggest clones make up 15% to 20%. Specimen: peripheral blood. These receptor sequences come from a woman younger than 45 with primary liver carcinoma and hepatitis B virus infection.

V is TRBV6-2 or TRBV6-3 and J is TRBJ2-7, with 9 bases fitting TRBD1. From germline, CDR1 is MNHEY and CDR2 SVGEGT. The CDR3 covers 16 residues. V dropped 7 bases and J dropped 3; count of bases not matched to a gene: 13. The CDR3 coding sequence is TGTGCCAGCAACCCAACGGGACGACAGGGGGGCTACGAGCAGTACTTC. Protein product: CASNPTGRQGGYEQYF.

This clonotype has just a few counts. A much larger clone lies a single base off, so this may be a read error. The CDR3 sequence is CASSQDSLAYSSYNERFF. The CDR3 DNA reads TGCGCCAGCAGCCAAGATAGCCTAGCTTATAGCTCCTACAATGAGCGGTTCTTC. The chain uses TRBV4-3 and TRBJ2-1, with a weak D call TRBD2 (5 bases). CDR1 and CDR2 from the germline V gene are LGHNA and YSLEER. The CDR3 is 18 residues long.

The genes are TRBV6-5 and TRBJ1-5; TRBD1 is a possible D gene (5 bases). V was pared by 6 bases and J by 3 bases, with 12 bases between. Germline values: CDR1 MNHEY, CDR2 SVGAGI. The CDR3 covers 14 residues. CDR3: CASRPGIHNQPQHF. The DNA for the CDR3 is TGTGCCAGCAGACCAGGGATACACAATCAGCCCCAGCATTTT.

To note about this clonotype: A single base separates this from a much larger clone, so it may be a read error. The gene calls are TRBV4-2 and TRBJ2-2; possibly TRBD1 for D (5 bases). Germline V lookup: CDR1 LGHNA, CDR2 YNFKEQ. V lost 4 bases and J 3 bases, leaving 18 bases between the germline ends. This CDR3 has 17 amino acids. The CDR3 protein is CASSLGVQDVDTGELFF. For the CDR3, the DNA is TGTGCCAGCAGCCTAGGGGTCCAGGACGTGGACACCGGGGAGCTGTTTTTT.

Concerning this clonotype: A much larger clonotype is one base distant, so this may be a read error. The gene calls are TRBV6-5 and TRBJ2-5, with D possibly TRBD2 on 7 matching bases. The V gene's germline CDR1 is MNHEY and CDR2 SVGAGI. CDR3 length: 14 residues. CDR3 DNA sequence: TGTGCCGGCAGTTACGGGGGGCGACAAGAGACCCAGTACTTC. This translates into CAGSYGGRQETQYF.